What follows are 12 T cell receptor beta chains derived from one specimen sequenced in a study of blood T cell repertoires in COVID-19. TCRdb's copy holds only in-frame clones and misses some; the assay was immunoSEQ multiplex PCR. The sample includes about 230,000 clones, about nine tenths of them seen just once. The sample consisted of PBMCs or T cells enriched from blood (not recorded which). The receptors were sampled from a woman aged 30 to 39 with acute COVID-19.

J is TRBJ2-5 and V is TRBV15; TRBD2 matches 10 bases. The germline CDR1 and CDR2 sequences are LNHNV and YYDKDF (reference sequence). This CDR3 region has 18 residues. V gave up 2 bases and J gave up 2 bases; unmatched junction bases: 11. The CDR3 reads CATSRFPREAGGQETQYF. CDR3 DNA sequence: TGTGCCACCAGCAGATTCCCCAGGGAAGCGGGGGGGCAAGAGACCCAGTACTTC.

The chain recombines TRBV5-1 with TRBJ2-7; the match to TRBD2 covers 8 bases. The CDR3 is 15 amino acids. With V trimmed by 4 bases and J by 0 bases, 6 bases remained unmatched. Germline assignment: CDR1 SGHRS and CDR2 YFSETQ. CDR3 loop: CASSPVAGTSYEQYF. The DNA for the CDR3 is TGCGCCAGCAGCCCGGTAGCGGGGACCTCCTACGAGCAGTACTTC.

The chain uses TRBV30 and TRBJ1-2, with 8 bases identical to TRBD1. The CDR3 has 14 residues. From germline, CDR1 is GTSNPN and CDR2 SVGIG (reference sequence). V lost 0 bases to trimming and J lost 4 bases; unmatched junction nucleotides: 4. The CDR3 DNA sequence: TGTGCCTGGAGTGTACTCGGACAGGGCTATGGCTACACCTTC. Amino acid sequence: CAWSVLGQGYGYTF.

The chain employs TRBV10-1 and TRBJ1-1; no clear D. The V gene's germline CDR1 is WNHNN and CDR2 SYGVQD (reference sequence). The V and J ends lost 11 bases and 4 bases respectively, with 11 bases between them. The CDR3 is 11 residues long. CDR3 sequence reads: CAGGGFTEAFF. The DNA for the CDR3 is TGCGCCGGAGGAGGGTTCACTGAAGCTTTCTTT.

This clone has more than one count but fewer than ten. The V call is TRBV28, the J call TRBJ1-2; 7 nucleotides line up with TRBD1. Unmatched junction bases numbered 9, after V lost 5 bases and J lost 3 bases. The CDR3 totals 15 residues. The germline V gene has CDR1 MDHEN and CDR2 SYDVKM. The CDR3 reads CASSRPGGWDYGYTF. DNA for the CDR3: TGTGCCAGCAGTCGCCCAGGGGGATGGGACTATGGCTACACCTTC.

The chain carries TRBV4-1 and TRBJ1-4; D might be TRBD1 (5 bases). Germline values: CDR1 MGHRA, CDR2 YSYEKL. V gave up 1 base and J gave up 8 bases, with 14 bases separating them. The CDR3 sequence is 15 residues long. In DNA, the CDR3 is TGCGCCAGCAGCCAAGCGTGGGCATCAGGGGAAAAACTGTTTTTT. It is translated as CASSQAWASGEKLFF.

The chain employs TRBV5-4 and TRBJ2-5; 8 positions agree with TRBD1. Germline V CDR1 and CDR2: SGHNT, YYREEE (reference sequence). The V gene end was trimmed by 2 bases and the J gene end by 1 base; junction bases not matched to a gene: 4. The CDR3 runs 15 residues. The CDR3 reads CASSFDRGFQETQYF. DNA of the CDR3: TGTGCCAGCAGCTTTGACAGGGGTTTCCAAGAGACCCAGTACTTC. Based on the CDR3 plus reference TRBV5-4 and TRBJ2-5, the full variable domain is ETGVTQSPTHLIKTRGQQVTLRCSSQSGHNTVSWYQQALGQGPQFIFQYYREEENGRGNFPPRFSGLQFPNYSSELNVNALELDDSALYLCASSFDRGFQETQYFGPGTRLLVL.

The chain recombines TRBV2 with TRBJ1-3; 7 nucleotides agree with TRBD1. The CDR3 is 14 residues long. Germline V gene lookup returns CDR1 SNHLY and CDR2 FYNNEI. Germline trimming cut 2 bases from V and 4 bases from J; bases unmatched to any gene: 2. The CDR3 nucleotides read TGTGCCAGCAGTGAAACGGGACAGGGAAACACCATATATTTT. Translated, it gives CASSETGQGNTIYF.

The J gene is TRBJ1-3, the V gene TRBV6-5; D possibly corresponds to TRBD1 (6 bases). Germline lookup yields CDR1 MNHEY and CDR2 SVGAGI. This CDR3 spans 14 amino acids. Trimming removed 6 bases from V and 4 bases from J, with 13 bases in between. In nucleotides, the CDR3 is TGTGCCAGCAGGTCAGACAGGTCGGGAAACACCATATATTTT. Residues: CASRSDRSGNTIYF.

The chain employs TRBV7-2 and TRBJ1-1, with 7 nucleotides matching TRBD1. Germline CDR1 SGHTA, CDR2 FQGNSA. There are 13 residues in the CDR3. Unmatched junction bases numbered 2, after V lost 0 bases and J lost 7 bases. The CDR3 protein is CASSLARQGEAFF. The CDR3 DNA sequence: TGTGCCAGCAGCTTAGCCCGACAGGGTGAAGCTTTCTTT.

The CDR3 bases are TGCAGTGCTAGTGGGTCGGCAGGGAACTCCTACGAGCAGTACTTC. It codes for CSASGSAGNSYEQYF. This chain uses TRBV20-1 with TRBJ2-7, with a weak D call TRBD1 (5 bases). Germline V gives CDR1 DFQATT, CDR2 SNEGSKA (reference sequence). The V end was cut by 3 bases, the J end by 0 bases, with 15 bases between. CDR3 size: 15 residues.

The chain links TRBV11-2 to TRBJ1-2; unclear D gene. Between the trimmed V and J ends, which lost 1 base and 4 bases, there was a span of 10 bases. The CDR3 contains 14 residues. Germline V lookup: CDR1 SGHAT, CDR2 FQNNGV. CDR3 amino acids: CASSLALRSYGYTF. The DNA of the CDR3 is TGTGCCAGCAGCTTAGCACTCCGGAGCTATGGCTACACCTTC.